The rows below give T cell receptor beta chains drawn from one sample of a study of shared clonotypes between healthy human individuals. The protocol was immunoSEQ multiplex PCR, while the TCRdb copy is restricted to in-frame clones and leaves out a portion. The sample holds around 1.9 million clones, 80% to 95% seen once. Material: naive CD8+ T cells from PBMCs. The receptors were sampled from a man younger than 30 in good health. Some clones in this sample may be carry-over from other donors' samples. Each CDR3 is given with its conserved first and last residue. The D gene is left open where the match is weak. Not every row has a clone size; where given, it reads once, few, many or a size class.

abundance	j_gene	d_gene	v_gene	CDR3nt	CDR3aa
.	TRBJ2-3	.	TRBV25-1	TGTGCCAGCAGCGCCGGGGCAGATACGCAGTATTTT	CASSAGADTQYF
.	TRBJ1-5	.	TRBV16	TGTGCCAGCAACAGTGGGACGGGAGGCAATCAGCCCCAGCATTTT	CASNSGTGGNQPQHF
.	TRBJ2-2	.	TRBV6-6	TGTCTACACGGGCTGAACACCGGGGAGCTGTTTTTT	CLHGLNTGELFF
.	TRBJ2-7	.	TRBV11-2	TGTGCCAGCAGCCAATTCGGAGGGGGATACTACGAGCAGTACTTC	CASSQFGGGYYEQYF
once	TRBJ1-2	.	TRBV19	TGTGCCAGTAGTCGGCCGGTTAACTATGGCTACACCTTC	CASSRPVNYGYTF
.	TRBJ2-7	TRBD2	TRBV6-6	TGTGCCAGCAGAGGACTAGCGGGGGGTGAGCAGTACTTC	CASRGLAGGEQYF
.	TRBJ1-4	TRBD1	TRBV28	TGTGCCATCACCTCCTTCCGACAGGGCGATGAAAAACTGTTTTTT	CAITSFRQGDEKLFF
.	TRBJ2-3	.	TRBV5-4	TGTGCCAGCAGCGAACCCACAGATACGCAGTATTTT	CASSEPTDTQYF
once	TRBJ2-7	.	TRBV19	TGTGCCAGCCAGGATATAAACTACGAGCAGTACTTC	CASQDINYEQYF
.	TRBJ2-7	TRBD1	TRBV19	TGTGCCAGTAGTAAGGACAGGGACCTACTCGAGCAGTACTTC	CASSKDRDLLEQYF
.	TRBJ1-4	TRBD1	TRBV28	TGTGCCAGCAGTTTGAACAGGGGGCTCGAAAAACTGTTTTTT	CASSLNRGLEKLFF
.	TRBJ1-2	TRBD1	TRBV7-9	TGTGCCAGCAGCTTCGGGACAGCTAACTATGGCTACACCTTC	CASSFGTANYGYTF
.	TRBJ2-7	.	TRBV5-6	TGTGCCAGCAGCCCGGTTCCAGGGCTAGAGGGATACGAGCAGTACTTC	CASSPVPGLEGYEQYF
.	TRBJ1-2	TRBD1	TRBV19	TGTGCCAGTAGTATATTAGGACAGGGGATGGCTGGCTACACCTTC	CASSILGQGMAGYTF
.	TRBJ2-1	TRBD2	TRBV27	TGTGCCAGCAGTTTTCTAGCGGGAGGGCCGGACCAGTGGCAGTTCTTC	CASSFLAGGPDQWQFF
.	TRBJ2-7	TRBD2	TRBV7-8	TGTGCCAGCAGCTCTCGGACTAGCGGGAGCTACGAGCAGTACTTC	CASSSRTSGSYEQYF
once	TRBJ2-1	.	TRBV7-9	TGTGCCAGCAGCTTAGCCGCTAGTAGGGATGAGCAGTTCTTC	CASSLAASRDEQFF
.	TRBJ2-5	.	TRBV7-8	TGTGCCAGCAGCGGATCCCGAGTCGAAGAGACCCAGTACTTC	CASSGSRVEETQYF
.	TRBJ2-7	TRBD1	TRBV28	TGTGCCAGCAGTTTATTACGGACAGGGAAACGAACCTACGAGCAGTACTTC	CASSLLRTGKRTYEQYF
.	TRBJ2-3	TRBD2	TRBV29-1	TGCAGCGCCTTAGCGGGGGTAGGGACAGATACGCAGTATTTT	CSALAGVGTDTQYF
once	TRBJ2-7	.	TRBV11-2	TGTGCCAGCAGCCCGACAGTCTCCGACGAGCAGTACTTC	CASSPTVSDEQYF
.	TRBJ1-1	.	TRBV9	TGTGCCAGCAGCGTTTGGGGGACGGCTATGAACACTGAAGCTTTCTTT	CASSVWGTAMNTEAFF
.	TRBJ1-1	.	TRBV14	TGTGCCAGCAGCCAAGCGGCGTGGACTGAAGCTTTCTTT	CASSQAAWTEAFF
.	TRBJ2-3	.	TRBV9	TGTGCCAGCAGCGTAGTGATAGGGGGTGACACGCAGTATTTT	CASSVVIGGDTQYF
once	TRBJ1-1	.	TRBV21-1	TGTGCCAGCACCCCTCTCCGGGGCACTGAAGCTTTCTTT	CASTPLRGTEAFF
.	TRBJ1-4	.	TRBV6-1	TGTGCCAGTAGAGGTGCAACTAATGAAAAACTGTTTTTT	CASRGATNEKLFF
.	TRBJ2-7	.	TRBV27	TGTGCCAGCAGTAACGGGTTACACTACGAGCAGTACTTC	CASSNGLHYEQYF
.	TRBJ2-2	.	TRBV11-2	TGTGCCAGCAGACGGGGGGCTTTTGGGGAGCTGTTTTTT	CASRRGAFGELFF
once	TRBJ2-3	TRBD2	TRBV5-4	TGTGCCAGCAGCTTGGGGCTAGCGGGCACAGATACGCAGTATTTT	CASSLGLAGTDTQYF
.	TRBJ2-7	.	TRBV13	TGTGCCAGCAGCCCCAAGGGTCCGTACGAGCAGTACTTC	CASSPKGPYEQYF
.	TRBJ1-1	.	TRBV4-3	TGCGCCAGCAGCCATACTGGATGGGGGGACGAAGCTTTCTTT	CASSHTGWGDEAFF
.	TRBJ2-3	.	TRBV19	TGTGCCAGTAGTCAAGGGGCGAATACGCAGTATTTT	CASSQGANTQYF
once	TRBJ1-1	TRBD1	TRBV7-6	TGTGCCAGCAGCTTCCCCCGAACAGGGGGAGGGGACACTGAAGCTTTCTTT	CASSFPRTGGGDTEAFF
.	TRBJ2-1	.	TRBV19	TGTGCCAGTAGTATAGAGACACACTATCTTGCCTCCTACAATGAGCAGTTCTTC	CASSIETHYLASYNEQFF
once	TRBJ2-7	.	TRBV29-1	TGCAGCGTTGAAGTGGGGAAGAGGAGTGGGGAGCAGTACTTC	CSVEVGKRSGEQYF
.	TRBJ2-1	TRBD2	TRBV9	TGTGCCAGCAGCCCAGGGACTATGAGGAATGAGCAGTTCTTC	CASSPGTMRNEQFF
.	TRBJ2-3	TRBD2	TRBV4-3	TGCGCCAGCAGCCAGGATAGCGGGAGCACAGATACGCAGTATTTT	CASSQDSGSTDTQYF
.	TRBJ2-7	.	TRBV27	TGTGCCAGCAGGCGCTTAGTTTACTACGAGCAGTACTTC	CASRRLVYYEQYF
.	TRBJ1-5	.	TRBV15	TGTGCCACCAGCAGAGATCTGTCAGGGCATCAGCCCCAGCATTTT	CATSRDLSGHQPQHF
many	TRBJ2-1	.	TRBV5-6	TGTGCCAGCAGCCCCCTTCGCGGGTTCTTCGATGAGCAGTTCTTC	CASSPLRGFFDEQFF
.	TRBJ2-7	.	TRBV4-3	TGCGCCAGCAGCCACGGAAGCGGGCCGAGCTCCTACGAGCAGTACTTC	CASSHGSGPSSYEQYF
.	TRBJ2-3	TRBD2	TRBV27	TGTGCCAGCAGTTTTTCGCCGACTCTAGCGGCACTTAGCACAGATACGCAGTATTTT	CASSFSPTLAALSTDTQYF
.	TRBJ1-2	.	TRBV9	TGTGCCAGCACCCTTAGGGACGTAAACTATGGCTACACCTTC	CASTLRDVNYGYTF
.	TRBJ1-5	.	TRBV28	TGTGCCAGCAGTTCACTTCCCCGTGGCAGCAATCAGCCCCAGCATTTT	CASSSLPRGSNQPQHF
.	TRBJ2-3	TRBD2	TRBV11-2	TGTGCCAGCAGCTTTCCATGGGGAGGGGGCACAGATACGCAGTATTTT	CASSFPWGGGTDTQYF
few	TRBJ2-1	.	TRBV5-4	TGTGCCAGCAGCTTGGGGGGCTACAATGAGCAGTTCTTC	CASSLGGYNEQFF
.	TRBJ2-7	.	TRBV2	TGTGCCAGCATGATGTTGGAGCAGTACTTC	CASMMLEQYF
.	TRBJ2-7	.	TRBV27	TGTGCCAGCAGCTCAGGGAGGGGGTACGAGCAGTACTTC	CASSSGRGYEQYF
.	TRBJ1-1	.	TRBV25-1	TGTGCCAGCAGTGAGCCAGTATTGAACACTGAAGCTTTCTTT	CASSEPVLNTEAFF
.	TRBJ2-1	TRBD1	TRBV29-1	TGCAGCGGGGCAGGGGGCAACGACAATGAGCAGTTCTTC	CSGAGGNDNEQFF
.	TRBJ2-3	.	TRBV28	TGTGCCAGCAGTTTTAGGGGCCTCACAGATACGCAGTATTTT	CASSFRGLTDTQYF
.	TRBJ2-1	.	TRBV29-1	TGCAGCGTTGAAGGGGCAGAAAGCTCCTACAATGAGCAGTTCTTC	CSVEGAESSYNEQFF
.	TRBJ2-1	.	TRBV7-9	TGTGCCAGCAGCCCTTTAAGGAATGAGCAGTTCTTC	CASSPLRNEQFF
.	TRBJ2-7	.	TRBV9	TGTGCCAGCAGCGTAGCGGGACTTGCCTACGAGCAGTACTTC	CASSVAGLAYEQYF
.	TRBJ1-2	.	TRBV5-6	TGTGCCAGCAGCTTGGCAGCACACTACTTTAACTATGGCTACACCTTC	CASSLAAHYFNYGYTF
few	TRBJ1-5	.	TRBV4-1	TGCGCCAGCAGCCATCACCCGGACCAGCTCAATCAGCCCCAGCATTTT	CASSHHPDQLNQPQHF
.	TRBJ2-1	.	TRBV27	TGTGCCAGTGGGGGCCAGAGGAATGAGCAGTTCTTC	CASGGQRNEQFF
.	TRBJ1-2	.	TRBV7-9	TGTGCCAGCAGCCGTGGACCCGGTGGGGACTATGGCTACACCTTC	CASSRGPGGDYGYTF
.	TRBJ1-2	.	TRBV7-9	TGTGCCAGCAGCTTGTTCCCGGAAAACTATGGCTACACCTTC	CASSLFPENYGYTF